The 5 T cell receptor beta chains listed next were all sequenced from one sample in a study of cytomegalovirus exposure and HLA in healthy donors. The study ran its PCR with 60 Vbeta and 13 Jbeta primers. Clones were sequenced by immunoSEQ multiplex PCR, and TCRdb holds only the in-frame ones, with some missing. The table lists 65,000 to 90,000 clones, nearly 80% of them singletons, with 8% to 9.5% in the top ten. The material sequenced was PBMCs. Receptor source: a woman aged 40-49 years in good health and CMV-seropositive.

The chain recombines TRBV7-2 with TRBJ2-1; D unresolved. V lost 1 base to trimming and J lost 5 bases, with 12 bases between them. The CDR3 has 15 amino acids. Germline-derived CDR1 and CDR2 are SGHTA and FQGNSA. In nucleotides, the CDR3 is TGTGCCAGCAGCTTAGGAGGCGCAGTCCACAATGAGCAGTTCTTC. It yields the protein CASSLGGAVHNEQFF.

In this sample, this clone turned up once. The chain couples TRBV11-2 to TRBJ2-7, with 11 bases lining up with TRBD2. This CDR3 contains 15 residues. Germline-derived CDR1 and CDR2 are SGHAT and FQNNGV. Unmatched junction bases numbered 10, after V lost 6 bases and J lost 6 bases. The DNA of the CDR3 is TGTGCCAGCAGTTATTATAGCGGGGGGGCCTCCGAGCAGTACTTC. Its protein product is CASSYYSGGASEQYF. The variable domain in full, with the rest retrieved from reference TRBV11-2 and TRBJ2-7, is EAGVAQSPRYKIIEKRQSVAFWCNPISGHATLYWYQQILGQGPKLLIQFQNNGVVDDSQLPKDRFSAERLKGVDSTLKIQPAKLEDSAVYLCASSYYSGGASEQYFGPGTRLTVT.

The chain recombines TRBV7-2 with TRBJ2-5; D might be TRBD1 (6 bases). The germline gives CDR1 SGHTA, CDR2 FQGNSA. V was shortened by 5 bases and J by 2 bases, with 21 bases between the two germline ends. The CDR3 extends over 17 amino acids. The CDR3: CASSRPGGGLRQETQYF. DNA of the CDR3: TGTGCCAGCAGCCGCCCGGGTGGGGGCCTCCGTCAAGAGACCCAGTACTTC.

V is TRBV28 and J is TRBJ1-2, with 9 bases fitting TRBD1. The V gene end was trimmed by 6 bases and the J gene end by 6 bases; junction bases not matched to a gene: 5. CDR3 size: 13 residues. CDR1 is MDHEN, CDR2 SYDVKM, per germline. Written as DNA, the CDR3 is TGTGCCAGCAGACTAGGGACAGGGAATGGCTACACCTTC. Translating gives CASRLGTGNGYTF.

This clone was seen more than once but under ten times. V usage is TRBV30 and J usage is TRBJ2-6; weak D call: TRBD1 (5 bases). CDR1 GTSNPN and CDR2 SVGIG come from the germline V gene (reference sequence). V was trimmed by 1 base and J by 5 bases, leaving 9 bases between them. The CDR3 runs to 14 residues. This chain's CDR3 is CAWSGQGRANVLTF. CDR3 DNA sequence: TGTGCCTGGAGTGGGCAGGGAAGGGCCAACGTCCTGACTTTC.